A single T cell receptor (beta chain) is shown here with its context. The antigen remains undetermined. The V end lost 3 bases, the J end lost 0 bases, and 10 bases lay between the germline ends. CDR1 and CDR2 from the germline V gene are LNHDA and SQIVND (reference sequence). The CDR3 sequence is 15 residues long. The sample comes from a study of T cells in localized non-small cell lung cancer. Regarding the study as a whole: Uninvolved adjacent lung showed peak T cell clonality, exceeding tumor. Longer overall survival accompanied higher blood T cell density. Sequencing was limited to one tumor region, leaving the possibility of heterogeneity open.

Profiling relied on immunoSEQ multiplex PCR, and the TCRdb table lists in-frame clones only, not all of them. The sample holds about 75,000 clones, 70% to 90% seen once. The V and J genes are TRBV19 and TRBJ2-3, with D uncertain. The clonotype comes from a female donor over 55 with stage I lung adenocarcinoma. The sample was peripheral blood, taken before any cancer treatment. The CDR3 sequence is CASSMTGGSTDTQYF. The CDR3, as DNA: TGTGCCAGTAGTATGACCGGTGGGAGCACAGATACGCAGTATTTT.